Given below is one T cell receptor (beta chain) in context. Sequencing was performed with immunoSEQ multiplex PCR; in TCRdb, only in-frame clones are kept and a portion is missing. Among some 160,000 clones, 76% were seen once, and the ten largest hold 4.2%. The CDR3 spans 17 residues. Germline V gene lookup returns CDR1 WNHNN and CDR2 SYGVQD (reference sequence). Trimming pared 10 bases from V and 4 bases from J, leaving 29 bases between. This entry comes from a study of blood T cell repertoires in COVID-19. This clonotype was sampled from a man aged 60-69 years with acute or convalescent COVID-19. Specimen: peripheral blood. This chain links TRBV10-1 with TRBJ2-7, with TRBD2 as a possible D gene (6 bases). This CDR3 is CANKVRQFPGGEYEQYF. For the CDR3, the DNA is TGCGCCAACAAAGTCCGCCAATTTCCAGGCGGGGAATACGAGCAGTACTTC.